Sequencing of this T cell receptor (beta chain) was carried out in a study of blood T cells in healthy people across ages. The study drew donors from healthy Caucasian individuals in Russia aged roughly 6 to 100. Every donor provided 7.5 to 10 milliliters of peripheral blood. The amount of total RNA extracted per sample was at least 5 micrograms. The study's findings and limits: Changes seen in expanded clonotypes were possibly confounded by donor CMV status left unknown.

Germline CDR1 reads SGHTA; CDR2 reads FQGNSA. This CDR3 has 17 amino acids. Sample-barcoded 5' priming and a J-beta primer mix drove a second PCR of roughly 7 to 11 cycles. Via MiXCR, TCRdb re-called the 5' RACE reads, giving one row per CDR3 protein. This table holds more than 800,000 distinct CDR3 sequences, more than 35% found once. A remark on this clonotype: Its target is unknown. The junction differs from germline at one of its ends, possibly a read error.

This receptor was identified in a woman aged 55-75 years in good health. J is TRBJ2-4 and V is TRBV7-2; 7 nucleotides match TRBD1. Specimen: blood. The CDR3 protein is CAGSLRDSNRAKNIQYF. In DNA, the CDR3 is TGTGCCGGCAGCTTACGGGACAGCAACCGAGCCAAAAACATTCAGTACTTC.